Given below is one T cell receptor beta chain in context. This clonotype was counted between two and nine times. It lacks a known antigen. It has no much larger one-base neighbor in the sample; base qualities were not kept. The data were obtained in a study of blood T cells in healthy people across ages (dated by TCRdb to the mid-2010s). With respect to the entire study: In model experiments, template switching captured roughly one uniquely barcoded TCR beta cDNA molecule for every two T cells. The study measured age-related changes in TCR beta repertoire diversity using deep sequencing normalized with unique cDNA molecular identifiers. The donors were split into four age groups: young (average around 15 years), middle-aged (roughly 40), aged (62) and long-lived (roughly 77). The study analyzed two additional independent replicas of 1 million unique cDNA reads from the same blood draw for two donors, one aged 18 to 29 and one aged 80 or older. The paper as a whole reports these results and caveats: Compared with the aged group, more naive CD4+ T cells, fewer expanded clones and increased TCR diversity were shown by the long-lived group, suggesting age selection. Observed TCR beta diversity correlated strongly with the percentage of naive T cells measured by flow cytometry. Observed TCR beta diversity per million T cells fell roughly linearly with age, and a significant reduction was already apparent by age approximately 41. Because profiling used bulk unsorted PBMCs, naive and antigen-experienced compartments could not be compared conclusively. Estimates of total diversity based on one million sequenced T cells were regarded as lower bounds and as underestimates. Because donor CMV infection status was unknown, age-related changes in expanded clonotypes were potentially confounded.

Spanning cysteine to phenylalanine, the CDR3 consists of 13 amino acids. Only the CDR3 region is kept as DNA, spanning 39 bases read in frame from base 1. The germline V gene (reference sequence) provides CDR1 LGHDT and CDR2 YNNKEL. A distance of 13 bases separates the germline ends of V and J, which lose 7 bases and 4 bases respectively. Donors were 30 to 45 systemically healthy Caucasian individuals from Russia aged roughly 6 to 90 years. Around 10 milliliters of peripheral blood were drawn from each donor into EDTA-treated Vacutainer tubes. Ficoll-Paque density-gradient centrifugation was used to isolate PBMCs, with at least 6 million per sample. Trizol reagent was used to extract total RNA from PBMCs, with at least 5.5 micrograms per sample. The percentages of naive CD45RAhigh/CD27high T cells were determined by flow cytometry on a PBMC aliquot from every donor. Receptors were amplified or captured by 5' RACE. Sequencing was performed on an Illumina HiSeq 2500. A second PCR of roughly 7 to 11 cycles was performed with a sample-barcoded 5' primer and a J-beta primer mix. A template-switch 5' adaptor carrying 12 random nucleotides introduced a unique molecular identifier onto each TCR beta cDNA molecule. At least 2.5 million CDR3-containing paired-end reads were obtained from each sample. First-strand cDNA was synthesized from all RNA with the Mint cDNA synthesis kit, primed by a TRBC-specific oligonucleotide. All cDNA was treated with uracil-DNA glycosylase and then went through a first 18-cycle PCR with the universal primers M1SS and BC2_uni_R. On the authors' methods: For normalization, 1 million high-quality reads were randomly selected from each sample, with every read carrying a distinct molecular identifier. Instead of being binned into consensus sequences, reads with shared molecular identifiers were discarded. MiTCR, set to a Q25 quality threshold and the strictest error-elimination algorithm, was used for CDR3 identification, clonotype clustering and error correction. A nonparametric unseen species model with Euler transformation was used to estimate a lower bound on total TCR beta diversity. The raw public reads went through TCRdb reprocessing: fastp at Q25, MiXCR clone calling, in-frame beta chains kept. For every CDR3 protein sequence, its rows merge into one entry that carries the most common genes and DNA. The V and J calls were not made by the authors but by TCRdb's processing. For this sample there are about 560,000 distinct CDR3 sequences; around 27% appear just once. About 3.3% of the sample is taken by the ten largest.

The same data also contributed to another study, on T cells of mothers and their children. As the second study states: Nine systemically healthy Caucasian individuals served as donors, namely three mothers together with their six children. cDNA synthesis used all of the extracted RNA, with approximately 1.4 ug of RNA in each 15 ul reaction. Sample barcodes and 2-4 random nucleotides were added via the M1S primer in the second PCR. Each mother yielded over 9 million TCR beta CDR3 reads and each child roughly 3.1 million reads. Thymic selection similarly shapes TCR recombination output in related and unrelated pairs, with minor effect from inherited differences. Normalized repertoire overlap was always slightly but never significantly higher in related than unrelated mother-child pairs. No persistent microchimeric T cell clones were detected, at a sensitivity of 80 to 100 clones per million clonotypes. To look for features that set related mother-child pairs apart from unrelated individuals, the researchers ran deep NGS to compare the TCR beta repertoires of mothers and children. The mean age was approximately 41 +/- 4 years for the mothers and about 12 +/- 4 years for the children. Libraries were sequenced on Illumina HiSeq 2000 with 100+100 nt paired-end reads after adapter ligation with NEBNext reagents. To prevent cross-contamination, the mother and child libraries were prepared a month apart and were sequenced in separate runs. For each donor, somewhere between about 500,000 and 2,300,000 distinct TCR beta clonotypes were identified. Naive TCR beta clonotypes were estimated from low-frequency clonotypes matched to each donor's FACS-determined naive share, without sorting.

The source is a boy younger than 10 in good health. Recombination linked TRBV3-1 to TRBJ1-1, and perhaps TRBD1 as D gene, on 6 matching bases. The source material was blood. The DNA reads TGTGCCAGCACCCCAAACAGGGCCACTGAAGCTTTCTTT. Its protein product is CASTPNRATEAFF.